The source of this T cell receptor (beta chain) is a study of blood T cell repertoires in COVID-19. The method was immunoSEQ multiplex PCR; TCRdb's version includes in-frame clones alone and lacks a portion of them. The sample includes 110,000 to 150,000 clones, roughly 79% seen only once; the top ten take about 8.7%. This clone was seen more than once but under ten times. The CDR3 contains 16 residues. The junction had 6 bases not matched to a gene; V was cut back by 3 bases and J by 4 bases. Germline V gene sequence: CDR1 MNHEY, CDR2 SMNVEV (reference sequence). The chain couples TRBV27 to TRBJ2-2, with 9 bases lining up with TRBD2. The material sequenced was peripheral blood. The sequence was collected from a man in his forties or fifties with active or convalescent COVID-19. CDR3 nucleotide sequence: TGTGCCAGCAGTTTTTTAGCGGGAGAGTTCACCGGGGAGCTGTTTTTT. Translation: CASSFLAGEFTGELFF.